These T cell receptor beta chains were read from a single sample in a study of T cell repertoires in cytomegalovirus infection. Using its own MiXCR run on the reads, TCRdb lists one record per CDR3 protein. The sample consists of about 330,000 distinct CDR3 sequences, around 9.5% of them appearing once. The sequencing sample was made of PBMCs. The receptors come from a human donor in good health (CMV status not recorded). Some clones in this sample may be carry-over from other donors' samples. Both conserved end residues are part of each CDR3. A D gene is named only where the DNA matches it firmly. Size values are once, few and many counts, or a class for expanded clones, and some rows have none.

D: TRBD1
J: TRBJ1-3
V: TRBV7-9
size: few
DNA: TGTGCCAGCAGCCAAAGGGGGCAGGGTGAAAACACCATATATTTT
CDR3: CASSQRGQGENTIYF

D: .
J: TRBJ2-7
V: TRBV7-6
size: few
DNA: TGTGCCAGCAGCTTAGCGGGAGATTATTTGTACGAGCAGTACTTC
CDR3: CASSLAGDYLYEQYF

D: .
J: TRBJ1-5
V: TRBV9
size: .
DNA: TGTGCCAGCAGCGTCGGGGCAGGAGAGGGCCAGCCCCAGCATTTT
CDR3: CASSVGAGEGQPQHF

D: .
J: TRBJ2-7
V: TRBV13
size: .
DNA: TGTGCCAGCAGCTCTAGGTCCGAGAGGGGCTACGAGCAGTACTTC
CDR3: CASSSRSERGYEQYF

D: .
J: TRBJ2-5
V: TRBV7-2
size: few
DNA: TGTGCCAGCAGCAAGGGCTCGGAGACCCAGTACTTC
CDR3: CASSKGSETQYF

D: .
J: TRBJ2-7
V: TRBV7-6
size: few
DNA: TGTGCCAGCAGCCGCAGGGGGGCCGAGCAGTACTTC
CDR3: CASSRRGAEQYF

D: TRBD2
J: TRBJ2-7
V: TRBV6-6
size: .
DNA: TGTGCCAGTGAAGACGCGCGGGGGGCATACGAGCAGTACTTC
CDR3: CASEDARGAYEQYF

D: TRBD1
J: TRBJ2-1
V: TRBV7-9
size: many
DNA: TGTGCCAGCAGCTCGGACAGGACGACGACCTCCTACAATGAGCAGTTCTTC
CDR3: CASSSDRTTTSYNEQFF

D: .
J: TRBJ1-1
V: TRBV4-2
size: few
DNA: TGTGCCAGCAGCCACGGGGGCGTCGACACTGAAGCTTTCTTT
CDR3: CASSHGGVDTEAFF

D: .
J: TRBJ2-3
V: TRBV7-3
size: many
DNA: TGTGCCAGCAGCTTAAGACCGCCTCCGGATGGGCAGTATTTT
CDR3: CASSLRPPPDGQYF

D: .
J: TRBJ1-2
V: TRBV19
size: many
DNA: TGTGCCAGTAGTACGACAAGCAGGGAAAACTATGGCTACACCTTC
CDR3: CASSTTSRENYGYTF

D: .
J: TRBJ1-2
V: TRBV6-5
size: .
DNA: TGTGCCAGCAGTTACAGGGACCACCGGGGTCCCCACTATGGCTACACCTTC
CDR3: CASSYRDHRGPHYGYTF

D: .
J: TRBJ2-5
V: TRBV7-2
size: many
DNA: TGTGCCAGCAGCTTAAATGGGAGAAAAGAGACCCAGTACTTC
CDR3: CASSLNGRKETQYF

D: .
J: TRBJ2-2
V: TRBV7-2
size: many
DNA: TGTGCCAGCAGCTTTAGGGGTCGGAACACCGGGGAGCTGTTTTTT
CDR3: CASSFRGRNTGELFF

D: .
J: TRBJ1-5
V: TRBV20-1
size: few
DNA: TGCAGTGCTGCTCGGGGCGGACAGAGTAGCAATCAGCCCCAGCATTTT
CDR3: CSAARGGQSSNQPQHF

D: .
J: TRBJ1-5
V: TRBV6-5
size: .
DNA: TGTGCCAGCAGTTACCGGGACGGGGATAGCAATCAGCCCCAGCATTTT
CDR3: CASSYRDGDSNQPQHF

D: .
J: TRBJ1-4
V: TRBV2
size: few
DNA: TGTGCCAGCAGCCCTGGTTGGGGGCCTCGGAATGAAAAACTGTTTTTT
CDR3: CASSPGWGPRNEKLFF

D: TRBD2
J: TRBJ2-5
V: TRBV15
size: .
DNA: TGTGCCACCAGCAGAGTGTGGATAGCGGGAGCTGGTGAGACCCAGTACTTC
CDR3: CATSRVWIAGAGETQYF

D: .
J: TRBJ2-2
V: TRBV7-2
size: many
DNA: TGTGCCAGCAGCTTAGATTCGGGGGCGGGGACCGGGGAGCTGTTTTTT
CDR3: CASSLDSGAGTGELFF

D: .
J: TRBJ1-2
V: TRBV5-6
size: .
DNA: TGTGCCAGCAACTACGACCGGGGGGGAGGTAACTATGGCTACACCTTC
CDR3: CASNYDRGGGNYGYTF

D: .
J: TRBJ2-2
V: TRBV10-3
size: .
DNA: TGTGCCATCAGTGTACACCCACGGACAGACACCGGGGAGCTGTTTTTT
CDR3: CAISVHPRTDTGELFF

D: .
J: TRBJ2-5
V: TRBV29-1
size: .
DNA: TGCAGCGTTAAAGGGCCCCAAGAGACCCAGTACTTC
CDR3: CSVKGPQETQYF

D: TRBD1
J: TRBJ1-1
V: TRBV28
size: .
DNA: TGTGCCAGCACCCTACAGACAGGGGGCGAAGCTTTCTTT
CDR3: CASTLQTGGEAFF

D: TRBD2
J: TRBJ2-1
V: TRBV7-6
size: many
DNA: TGTGCCAGCAGCTTAGCAGTAGTAGCGGGAGCCCATAGCTCCTACAATGAGCAGTTCTTC
CDR3: CASSLAVVAGAHSSYNEQFF

D: TRBD1
J: TRBJ1-1
V: TRBV28
size: few
DNA: TGTGCCAGCAGTTCGCGGACAGGGGAGACTGAAGCTTTCTTT
CDR3: CASSSRTGETEAFF

D: .
J: TRBJ2-6
V: TRBV6-2/TRBV6-3
size: few
DNA: TGTGCCAGCAGTTACGAGGGGATGAGGTCCGGGGCCAACGTCCTGACTTTC
CDR3: CASSYEGMRSGANVLTF

D: TRBD1
J: TRBJ1-2
V: TRBV10-3
size: few
DNA: TGTGCCACTTCACCGGGACAGTCTAACTATGGCTACACCTTC
CDR3: CATSPGQSNYGYTF

D: .
J: TRBJ1-1
V: TRBV7-8
size: .
DNA: TGTGCCAGCAAAATTCGATCAGAGAACACTGAAGCTTTCTTT
CDR3: CASKIRSENTEAFF

D: TRBD2
J: TRBJ2-1
V: TRBV6-6
size: many
DNA: TGTGCCAGCAGTGTTCTTAGCGGGGGGGTGAGGAATGAGCAGTTCTTC
CDR3: CASSVLSGGVRNEQFF

D: .
J: TRBJ1-6
V: TRBV7-6
size: .
DNA: TGTGCCAGCAGCCCAACCCAGGGGTCACCCCTCCACTTT
CDR3: CASSPTQGSPLHF

D: .
J: TRBJ2-3
V: TRBV12-3/TRBV12-4
size: .
DNA: TGTGCCAGCAGTACACCTGAGGCACAGGGTCCCGATACGCAGTATTTT
CDR3: CASSTPEAQGPDTQYF

D: .
J: TRBJ2-1
V: TRBV6-8
size: .
DNA: TGTGCCAGCAGTTACTCGGGCAGAAACAATGAGCAGTTCTTC
CDR3: CASSYSGRNNEQFF

D: .
J: TRBJ2-1
V: TRBV5-6
size: few
DNA: TGTGCCAGCAGCTTGTGGGGACGGCCGTATACCTACAATGAGCAGTTCTTC
CDR3: CASSLWGRPYTYNEQFF

D: .
J: TRBJ2-5
V: TRBV7-2
size: few
DNA: TGTGCCAGCAGCTTGGAAGTTGGAAGGGCCCGCGAGACCCAGTACTTC
CDR3: CASSLEVGRARETQYF

D: .
J: TRBJ2-5
V: TRBV28
size: few
DNA: TGTGCCAGCAGTCTCCTCCGGGAGCTCCAAGAGACCCAGTACTTC
CDR3: CASSLLRELQETQYF

D: .
J: TRBJ2-7
V: TRBV7-8
size: .
DNA: TGTGCCAGCAGCCCGCCGGGGGGCGAGCGGGGCGAGCAGTACTTC
CDR3: CASSPPGGERGEQYF

D: TRBD1
J: TRBJ2-7
V: TRBV20-1
size: .
DNA: TGCAGTGCTAGGGGGACAGCCAGTACCTACGAGCAGTACTTC
CDR3: CSARGTASTYEQYF

D: TRBD2
J: TRBJ2-3
V: TRBV7-3
size: few
DNA: TGTGCCAGCAGCTGGGAGCGGGGGGCTGACACAGATACGCAGTATTTT
CDR3: CASSWERGADTDTQYF

D: TRBD1
J: TRBJ2-3
V: TRBV7-8
size: few
DNA: TGTGCCAGCAGCAACAGGGGGACGCAGTATTTT
CDR3: CASSNRGTQYF

D: TRBD1
J: TRBJ2-7
V: TRBV7-2
size: many
DNA: TGTGCCAGCAGCGGTAGGGGGCGCACCTACGAGCAGTACTTC
CDR3: CASSGRGRTYEQYF

D: TRBD2
J: TRBJ2-5
V: TRBV15
size: .
DNA: TGTGCCACCAGCAGAGAGGGCGGGAGGAAGCAAGAGACCCAGTACTTC
CDR3: CATSREGGRKQETQYF